The entry below gives a single T cell receptor (beta chain) sequence along with its context. The sample belongs to a study of technical replicates of blood from a few donors. This CDR3 has 15 residues. V was clipped by 5 bases and J by 3 bases; unmatched bases: 5. The germline CDR1 and CDR2 sequences are SNHLY and FYNNEI. Sequencing used immunoSEQ multiplex PCR; TCRdb keeps in-frame clones, though not all of them. The sample shows 75,000 to 95,000 clones, under 95% of them seen only once. The sample comprised T cells isolated from PBMCs. The V gene is TRBV2, the J gene TRBJ1-5; 9 nucleotides agree with TRBD1. This receptor was taken from a human donor in good health. This chain's CDR3 is CASSYVQGANQPQHF. CDR3 in DNA: TGTGCCAGCAGTTACGTACAGGGGGCCAATCAGCCCCAGCATTTT.